The clone carrying this T cell receptor beta chain was observed a few times. Its specificity is not known. The sample comes from a study of cytomegalovirus exposure and HLA in healthy donors. Germline CDR1 SGHTA, CDR2 FQGTGA. This CDR3 comprises 15 residues. The V segment lost 0 bases and the J segment 1 base; nucleotides outside the gene matches: 0. With 60 Vbeta and 13 Jbeta primers, the PCR was carried out. Profiling relied on immunoSEQ multiplex PCR, and the TCRdb table lists in-frame clones only, not all of them. Of more than 60,000 clones in the sample, around three quarters were seen once. Regarding the study as a whole: In vitro, three CMV-associated chains proved specific for CMV antigens. Most TCR sequences were seen very rarely across donors, but some public TCRs occurred in many. A later analysis reportedly found fewer N-insertions in an Asian-associated ancestry cluster than the roughly 680-donor mean.

The chain links TRBV7-3 to TRBJ2-1, with TRBD2 matching 7 bases. This receptor was taken from a woman in her 30s in good health and CMV-seronegative. Specimen: PBMCs. This chain's CDR3 is CASSLTAGSYNEQFF. CDR3 nucleotides: TGTGCCAGCAGCTTAACAGCGGGGTCCTACAATGAGCAGTTCTTC.